The 3 T cell receptor beta chains in this list originate from one sample, sequenced in a study of identical twins. TCRdb redid the calling of the 5' RACE reads with MiXCR, one entry per CDR3 protein. The sample comprises about 810,000 distinct CDR3 sequences, around an eighth of which are singletons, and around 1.6% rests with the top ten. This sample also belongs to another study, concerning yellow fever vaccine responses in identical twins.

Material for sequencing was PBMCs. The receptors come from a woman between 18 and 29 years old in good health.

This sequence joins TRBV11-2 and TRBJ2-3; D is perhaps TRBD1 or TRBD2 (6 bases each). Between the trimmed V and J ends, which lost 5 bases and 3 bases, there was a span of 15 bases. The CDR3 loop spans 15 amino acids. Germline V gene sequence: CDR1 SGHAT, CDR2 FQNNGV. The CDR3 DNA follows: TGTGCCAGCAGCAGAGGGGGGCAGGAAACAGATACGCAGTATTTT. Its translation is CASSRGGQETDTQYF. Based on the CDR3 plus reference TRBV11-2 and TRBJ2-3, the full variable domain is EAGVAQSPRYKIIEKRQSVAFWCNPISGHATLYWYQQILGQGPKLLIQFQNNGVVDDSQLPKDRFSAERLKGVDSTLKIQPAKLEDSAVYLCASSRGGQETDTQYFGPGTRLTVL.

This clonotype showed up many times. V is TRBV12-3 or TRBV12-4 and J is TRBJ1-5; D gene uncertain. Trimming pared 6 bases from V and 3 bases from J, leaving 12 bases between. This CDR3 region has 14 residues. The DNA for the CDR3 is TGTGCCAGCAGCATAGCCGGGATCAATCAGCCCCAGCATTTT. Amino acids: CASSIAGINQPQHF.

This clonotype was seen repeatedly, ten times or more. The J gene is TRBJ2-5, the V gene TRBV20-1; D tentatively reads TRBD1 or TRBD2 (6 bases each). Deletions cut 6 bases from V and 3 bases from J, with 17 bases between. The germline V gene has CDR1 DFQATT and CDR2 SNEGSKA (reference sequence). The CDR3 runs to 14 residues. DNA of the CDR3: TGCAGTGCAAACCCCGGGGGACACGAAGAGACCCAGTACTTC. Its protein is CSANPGGHEETQYF.